This TCR beta chain was captured in a study of cytomegalovirus exposure and HLA in healthy donors. Study context: Around 180 million T cells yielded approximately 100 million unique TCR beta sequences, as an earlier analysis found.

On this clone itself: Its antigen remains unknown.

Study results and caveats: With further analysis later on, most CMV-associated TCR beta chains appeared HLA-restricted. In a later analysis, V- and J-gene trimming of beta chains associated with a DCLRE1C missense variant, replicated independently. Three CMV-associated chains proved CMV antigen-specific in vitro.

The PCR was carried out with 60 Vbeta primers and 13 Jbeta primers. Only in-frame clones appear in the TCRdb table, and some are missing; sequencing was by immunoSEQ multiplex PCR. The repertoire holds 150,000 to 200,000 clones, with roughly 80% as singletons. Per germline, CDR1 SGHTA and CDR2 FQGNSA. V trimming: 0 bases; J trimming: 2 bases; junction bases outside the gene matches: 5. This CDR3 is 16 amino acids long. This clonotype was obtained from a man aged 25 to 40 in good health and CMV-seropositive. Sample: PBMCs. The chain recombines TRBV7-2 with TRBJ2-3; 7 bases align to TRBD2. CDR3 sequence: CASSLAGTTLTDTQYF. Written as DNA, the CDR3 is TGTGCCAGCAGCTTAGCGGGGACTACACTCACAGATACGCAGTATTTT.